This record concerns one T cell receptor (beta chain) sequence. This clone turned up a few times. Its antigen target is currently unknown. No per-base quality is available; no much larger clone lies one base away. The sample's time point, from its label and the paper: about 28 days (+/-7) after the second vaccine dose. AZD1222 recipients whose second dose came at about 4 weeks and those whose second dose came at about 12 weeks were combined into one group, since spike-specific TCR depth and breadth did not differ between the two schedules. The vaccinee samples were drawn from two UK trials, COV001 and COV002, one of which was a single-blind randomized controlled phase 2/3 trial testing AZD1222 (ChAdOx1 nCoV-19) in healthy adults. For TCRbeta chain sequencing, PBMC samples were collected from trial participants at day 0 and at day 28 after the second dose. The sample is drawn from a study of T cell responses to AZD1222 COVID-19 vaccine (dated by TCRdb to about 2021). For the study in its entirety: TCR sequencing was performed for more than 230 trial participants, of whom about 200 were given two doses of AZD1222 and 26 were given two doses of MenACWY control vaccine. Trial participants were enrolled into age subgroups of 18-55, 56-69 and 70-plus years, which contained around 140, 26 and 57 TCR-sequenced participants, respectively. Broader findings and caveats from the paper: Participants were mostly white British, with more females than males. The authors suggested clonal diversity may have been underestimated. Because no day 14 peak-response samples were available, the repertoires could be characterized only after the peak T cell response. CD4 TCRs associated with the vaccine covered the entire spike protein, and the dominant responses were in regions 160-218 and 743-854. Conclusions about previously exposed vaccinees are limited, since just 6 or 7 AZD1222 recipients were seropositive for SARS-CoV-2 at baseline. After two AZD1222 doses, both the breadth and the depth of spike-specific TCRs were significantly higher than at day 0 and than in MenACWY recipients. The 56-69-year group was small, and its depth increase did not reach significance, likely because of low power. Nearly half of unique spike-specific TCRs reportedly recognized epitopes outside regions mutated in the B.1.351 and B.1.1.7 variants.

The CDR3, from cysteine to phenylalanine, totals 16 residues. Of all the DNA, just the CDR3 is kept, 48 bases in frame from base 1. CDR1 and CDR2, looked up from the germline V gene, are SGHRS and YFSETQ. A distance of 12 bases separates the germline ends of V and J, which lose 3 bases and 0 bases respectively. The CDR3 regions of human TCRbeta chains were analyzed by immunosequencing. From the authors' description of their analysis: Repertoire TCRs were matched against a reference library of SARS-CoV-2-specific TCRs generated with the MIRA antigen-specificity platform. Breadth was defined as the fraction of unique TCRs that were SARS-CoV-2-associated. Depth was defined as the fraction of total T cells that were SARS-CoV-2-associated. Each spike-specific TCR was assigned to its reactive spike region and to a CD4 or CD8 class using the MIRA data. Log10-transformed breadth and depth values were compared by one-way ANOVA with Sidak's multiple comparisons tests. TCRdb limited this immuneACCESS table to in-frame rearrangements with V and J called. A share of clones is missing; checked studies link under half to unresolved V genes, and the rest is unexplained. That table gives V, J and clone size, and the DNA gave D and trimming. This sample gives 80,000 to 95,000 clones in total; about nine tenths of them show up just once. The ten largest make up less than 6% of the sample.

The chain couples TRBV5-1 to TRBJ2-2; the D segment may tentatively be TRBD1 or TRBD2, each giving 5 matched bases. The clonotype was recovered from an adult who received the AZD1222 COVID-19 vaccine. Sample: peripheral blood, taken 28 days after the second AZD1222 dose. The encoded CDR3 is CASSWGITTNTGELFF. The DNA reads TGCGCCAGCAGCTGGGGGATAACTACGAACACCGGGGAGCTGTTTTTT.